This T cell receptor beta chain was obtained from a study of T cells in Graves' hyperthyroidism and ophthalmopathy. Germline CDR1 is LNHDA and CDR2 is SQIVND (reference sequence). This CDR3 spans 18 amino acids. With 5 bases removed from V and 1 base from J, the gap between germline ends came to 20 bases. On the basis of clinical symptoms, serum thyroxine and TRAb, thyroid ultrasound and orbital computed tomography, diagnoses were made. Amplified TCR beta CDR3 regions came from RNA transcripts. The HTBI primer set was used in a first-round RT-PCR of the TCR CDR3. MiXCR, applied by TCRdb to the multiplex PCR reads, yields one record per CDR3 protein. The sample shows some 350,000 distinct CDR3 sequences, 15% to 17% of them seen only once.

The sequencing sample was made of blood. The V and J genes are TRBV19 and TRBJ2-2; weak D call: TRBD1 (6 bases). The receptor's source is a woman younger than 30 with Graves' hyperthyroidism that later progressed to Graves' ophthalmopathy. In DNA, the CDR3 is TGTGCCAGTAGTGGGGACACGATTTATGTGGAGAACACCGGGGAGCTGTTTTTT. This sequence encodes CASSGDTIYVENTGELFF.